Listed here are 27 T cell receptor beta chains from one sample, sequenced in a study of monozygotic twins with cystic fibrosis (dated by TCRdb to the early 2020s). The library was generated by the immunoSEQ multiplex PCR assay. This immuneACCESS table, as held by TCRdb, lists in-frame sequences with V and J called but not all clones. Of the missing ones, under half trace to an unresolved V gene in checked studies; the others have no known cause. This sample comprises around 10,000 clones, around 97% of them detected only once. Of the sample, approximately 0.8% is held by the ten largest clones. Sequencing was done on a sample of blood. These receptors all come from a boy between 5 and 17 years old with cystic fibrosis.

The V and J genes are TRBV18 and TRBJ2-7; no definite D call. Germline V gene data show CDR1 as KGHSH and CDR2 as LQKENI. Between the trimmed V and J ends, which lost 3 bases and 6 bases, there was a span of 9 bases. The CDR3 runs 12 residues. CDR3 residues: CASSPAVREQYF. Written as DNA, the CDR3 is TGTGCCAGCTCACCCGCAGTTCGCGAGCAGTACTTC.

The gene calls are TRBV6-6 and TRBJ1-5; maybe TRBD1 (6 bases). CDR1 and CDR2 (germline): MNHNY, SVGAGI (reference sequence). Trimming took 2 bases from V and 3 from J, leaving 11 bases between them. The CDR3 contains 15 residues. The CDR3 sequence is CASSYHGQTNQPQHF. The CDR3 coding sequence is TGTGCCAGCAGTTACCACGGACAGACCAATCAGCCCCAGCATTTT.

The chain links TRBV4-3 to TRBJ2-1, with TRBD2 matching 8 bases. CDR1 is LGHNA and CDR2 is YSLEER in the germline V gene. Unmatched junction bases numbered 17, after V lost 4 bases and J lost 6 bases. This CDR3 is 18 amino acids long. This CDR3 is CASSPRAIPAGDGNEQFF. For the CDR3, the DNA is TGCGCCAGCAGCCCACGGGCAATACCAGCGGGAGATGGCAATGAGCAGTTCTTC.

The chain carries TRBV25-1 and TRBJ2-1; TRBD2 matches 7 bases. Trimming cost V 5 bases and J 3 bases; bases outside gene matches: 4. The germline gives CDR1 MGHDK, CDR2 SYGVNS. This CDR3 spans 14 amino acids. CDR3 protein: CASSLSSGYNEQFF. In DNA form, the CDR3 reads TGTGCCAGCAGTCTTTCTAGCGGCTACAATGAGCAGTTCTTC. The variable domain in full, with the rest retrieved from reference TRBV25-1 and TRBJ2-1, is EADIYQTPRYLVIGTGKKITLECSQTMGHDKMYWYQQDPGMELHLIHYSYGVNSTEKGDLSSESTVSRIRTEHFPLTLESARPSHTSQYLCASSLSSGYNEQFFGPGTRLTVL.

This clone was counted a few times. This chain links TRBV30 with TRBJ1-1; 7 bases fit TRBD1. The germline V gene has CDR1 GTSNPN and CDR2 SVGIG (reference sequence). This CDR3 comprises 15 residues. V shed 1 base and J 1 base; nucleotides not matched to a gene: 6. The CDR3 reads CAWSGDREGNTEAFF. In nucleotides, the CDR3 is TGTGCCTGGAGTGGTGACAGGGAGGGGAACACTGAAGCTTTCTTT. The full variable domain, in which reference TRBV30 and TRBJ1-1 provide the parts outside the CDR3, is SQTIHQWPATLVQPVGSPLSLECTVEGTSNPNLYWYRQAAGRGLQLLFYSVGIGQISSEVPQNLSASRPQDRQFILSSKKLLLSDSGFYLCAWSGDREGNTEAFFGQGTRLTVV.

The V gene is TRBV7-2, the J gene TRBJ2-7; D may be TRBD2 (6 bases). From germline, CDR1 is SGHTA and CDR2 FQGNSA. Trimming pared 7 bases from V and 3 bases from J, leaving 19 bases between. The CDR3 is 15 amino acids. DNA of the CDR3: TGTGCCAGCATCCCCGGTGGGACTCCATTCTACGAGCAGTACTTC. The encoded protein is CASIPGGTPFYEQYF.

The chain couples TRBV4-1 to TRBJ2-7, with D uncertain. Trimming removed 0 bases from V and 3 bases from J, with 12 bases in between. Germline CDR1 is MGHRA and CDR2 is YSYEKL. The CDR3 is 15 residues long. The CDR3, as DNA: TGCGCCAGCAGCCAAGATCCGGCGGACGGCTACGAGCAGTACTTC. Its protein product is CASSQDPADGYEQYF.

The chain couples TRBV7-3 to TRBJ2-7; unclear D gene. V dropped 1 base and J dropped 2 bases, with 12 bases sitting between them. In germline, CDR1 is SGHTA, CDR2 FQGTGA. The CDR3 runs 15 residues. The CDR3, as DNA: TGTGCCAGCAGCTTAAACCGTGTGGTGGCCTACGAGCAGTACTTC. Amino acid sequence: CASSLNRVVAYEQYF.

The CDR3 loop is CASSGRGAGLVPRANYGYTF. CDR3 sequence (DNA): TGCGCCAGCAGCGGACGGGGGGCCGGCTTGGTTCCCCGAGCTAACTATGGCTACACCTTC. The chain joins TRBV5-1 to TRBJ1-2; the D gene is possibly TRBD1 (6 bases). The V end was cut by 4 bases, the J end by 0 bases, with 28 bases between. CDR1 is SGHRS, CDR2 YFSETQ, per germline. This CDR3 is 20 amino acids long. The variable domain in full, with the rest retrieved from reference TRBV5-1 and TRBJ1-2, is KAGVTQTPRYLIKTRGQQVTLSCSPISGHRSVSWYQQTPGQGLQFLFEYFSETQRNKGNFPGRFSGRQFSNSRSEMNVSTLELGDSALYLCASSGRGAGLVPRANYGYTFGSGTRLTVV.

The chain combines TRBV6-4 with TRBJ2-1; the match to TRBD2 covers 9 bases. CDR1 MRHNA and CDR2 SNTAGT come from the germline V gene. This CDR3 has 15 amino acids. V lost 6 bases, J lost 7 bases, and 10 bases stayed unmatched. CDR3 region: CASSLGLAGGNEQFF. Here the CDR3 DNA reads TGTGCCAGCAGCCTGGGACTAGCCGGCGGAAATGAGCAGTTCTTC.

CDR3 sequence (DNA): TGTGCCTGGAGTGCCGGGACTCAATATCAGCCCCAGCATTTT. Translating it yields CAWSAGTQYQPQHF. The rearrangement uses TRBV30 and TRBJ1-5, with D perhaps TRBD1 (5 bases). The CDR3 has 14 residues. V was trimmed by 1 base and J by 5 bases, leaving 12 bases between them. Per the germline V gene, CDR1 is GTSNPN and CDR2 is SVGIG (reference sequence).

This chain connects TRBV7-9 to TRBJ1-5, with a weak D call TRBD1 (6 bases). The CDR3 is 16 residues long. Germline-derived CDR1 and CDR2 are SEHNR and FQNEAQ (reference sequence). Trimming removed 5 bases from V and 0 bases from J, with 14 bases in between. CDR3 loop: CASSQGGGYSNQPQHF. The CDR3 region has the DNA TGTGCCAGCAGCCAAGGGGGGGGTTATAGCAATCAGCCCCAGCATTTT.

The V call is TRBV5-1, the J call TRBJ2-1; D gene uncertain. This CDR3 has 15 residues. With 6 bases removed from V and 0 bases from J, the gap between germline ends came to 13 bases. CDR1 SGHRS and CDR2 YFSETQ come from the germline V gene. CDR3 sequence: CASTSALSSYNEQFF. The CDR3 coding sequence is TGCGCCAGCACCTCTGCCTTAAGCTCCTACAATGAGCAGTTCTTC.

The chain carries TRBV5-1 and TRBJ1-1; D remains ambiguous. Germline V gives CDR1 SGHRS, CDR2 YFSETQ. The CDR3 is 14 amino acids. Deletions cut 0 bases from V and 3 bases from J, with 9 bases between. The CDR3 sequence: CASSLGVRDTEAFF. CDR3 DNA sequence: TGCGCCAGCAGCTTGGGAGTCAGAGACACTGAAGCTTTCTTT.

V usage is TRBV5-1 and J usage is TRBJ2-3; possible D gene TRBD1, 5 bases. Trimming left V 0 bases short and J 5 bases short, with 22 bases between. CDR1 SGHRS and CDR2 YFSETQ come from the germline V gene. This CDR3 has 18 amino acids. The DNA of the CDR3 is TGCGCCAGCAGCTTGGAAAGGTTCTTCCAGGGTCCATTAGATACGCAGTATTTT. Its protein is CASSLERFFQGPLDTQYF.

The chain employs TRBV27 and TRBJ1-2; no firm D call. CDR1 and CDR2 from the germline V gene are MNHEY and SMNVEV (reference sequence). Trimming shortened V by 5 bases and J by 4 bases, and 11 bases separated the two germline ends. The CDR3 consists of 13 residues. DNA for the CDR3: TGTGCCAGCAGTCCCGGCTTCCTCTATGGCTACACCTTC. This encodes CASSPGFLYGYTF.

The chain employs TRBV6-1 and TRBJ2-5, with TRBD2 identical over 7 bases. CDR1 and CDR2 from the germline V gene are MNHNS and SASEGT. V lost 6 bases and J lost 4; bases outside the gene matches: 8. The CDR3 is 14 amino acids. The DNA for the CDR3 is TGTGCCAGCAGCGTCCAGCGGGGACTAGAGACCCAGTACTTC. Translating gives CASSVQRGLETQYF.

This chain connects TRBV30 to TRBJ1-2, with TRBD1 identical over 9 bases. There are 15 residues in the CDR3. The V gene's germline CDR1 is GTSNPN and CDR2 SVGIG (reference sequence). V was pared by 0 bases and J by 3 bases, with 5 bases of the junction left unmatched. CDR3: CAWSVQDRGDYGYTF. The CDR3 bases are TGTGCCTGGAGTGTACAGGACAGGGGAGACTATGGCTACACCTTC.

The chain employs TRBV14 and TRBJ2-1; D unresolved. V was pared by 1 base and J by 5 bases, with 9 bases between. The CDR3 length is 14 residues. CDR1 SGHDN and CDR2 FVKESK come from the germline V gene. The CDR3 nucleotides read TGTGCCAGCAGCCAAGTATTAACACACAATGAGCAGTTCTTC. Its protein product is CASSQVLTHNEQFF.

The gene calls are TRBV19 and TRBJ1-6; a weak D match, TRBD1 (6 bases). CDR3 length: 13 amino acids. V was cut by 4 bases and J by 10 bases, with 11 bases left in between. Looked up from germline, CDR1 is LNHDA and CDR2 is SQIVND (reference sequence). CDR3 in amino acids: CASSTGQQSPLHF. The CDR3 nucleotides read TGTGCCAGTAGTACAGGACAGCAGTCACCCCTCCACTTT.

The CDR3 reads CASSTTGPNSPLHF. The CDR3 nucleotides are TGCGCCAGCAGCACGACAGGTCCTAATTCACCCCTCCACTTT. The V and J genes are TRBV5-1 and TRBJ1-6, with D maybe TRBD1 (6 bases). The CDR3 is 14 residues long. V lost 4 bases to trimming and J lost 6 bases, with 11 bases between them. The germline V gene has CDR1 SGHRS and CDR2 YFSETQ.

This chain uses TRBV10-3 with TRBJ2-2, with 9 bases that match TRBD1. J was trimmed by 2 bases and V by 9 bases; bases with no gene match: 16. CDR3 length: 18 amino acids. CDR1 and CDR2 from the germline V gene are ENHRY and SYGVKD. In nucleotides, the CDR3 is TGTGCCATTACCCTCCCCCCCAGGACAGGGGACAACACCGGGGAGCTGTTTTTT. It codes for CAITLPPRTGDNTGELFF.

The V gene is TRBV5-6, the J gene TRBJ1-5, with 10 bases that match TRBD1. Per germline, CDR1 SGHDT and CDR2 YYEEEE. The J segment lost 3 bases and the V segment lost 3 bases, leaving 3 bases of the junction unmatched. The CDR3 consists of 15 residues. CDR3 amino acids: CASSWGTGDNQPQHF. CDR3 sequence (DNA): TGTGCCAGCAGCTGGGGGACAGGGGACAATCAGCCCCAGCATTTT. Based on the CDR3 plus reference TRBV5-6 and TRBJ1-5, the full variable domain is DAGVTQSPTHLIKTRGQQVTLRCSPKSGHDTVSWYQQALGQGPQFIFQYYEEEERQRGNFPDRFSGHQFPNYSSELNVNALLLGDSALYLCASSWGTGDNQPQHFGDGTRLSIL.

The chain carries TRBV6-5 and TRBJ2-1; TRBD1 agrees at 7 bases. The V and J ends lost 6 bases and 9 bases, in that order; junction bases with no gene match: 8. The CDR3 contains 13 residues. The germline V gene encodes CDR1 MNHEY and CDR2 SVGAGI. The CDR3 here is CASSQRTGGEQFF. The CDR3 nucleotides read TGTGCCAGCAGCCAGCGGACAGGCGGTGAGCAGTTCTTC.

CDR3 amino acids: CASTTSSNQPQHF. As DNA, the CDR3 is TGTGCCAGCACCACTAGCAGCAATCAGCCCCAGCATTTT. J is TRBJ1-5 and V is TRBV28; D unclear. CDR1 and CDR2 from the germline V gene are MDHEN and SYDVKM. The CDR3 runs to 13 residues. Trimming took off 7 bases at V and 1 base at J, with 8 bases between the two ends.

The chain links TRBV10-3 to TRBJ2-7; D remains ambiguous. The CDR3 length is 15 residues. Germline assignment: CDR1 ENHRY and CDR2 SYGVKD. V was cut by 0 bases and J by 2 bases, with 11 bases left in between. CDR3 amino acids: CAISESNGVAYEQYF. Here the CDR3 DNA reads TGTGCCATCAGTGAGTCGAATGGGGTAGCCTACGAGCAGTACTTC.

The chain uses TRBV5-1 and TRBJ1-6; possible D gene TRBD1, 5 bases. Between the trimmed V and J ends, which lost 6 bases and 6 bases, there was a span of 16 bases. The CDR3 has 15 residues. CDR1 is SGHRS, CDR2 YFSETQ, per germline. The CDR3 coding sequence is TGCGCCAGCACCCCTGTCGGACAACCTAATTCACCCCTCCACTTT. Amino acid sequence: CASTPVGQPNSPLHF.